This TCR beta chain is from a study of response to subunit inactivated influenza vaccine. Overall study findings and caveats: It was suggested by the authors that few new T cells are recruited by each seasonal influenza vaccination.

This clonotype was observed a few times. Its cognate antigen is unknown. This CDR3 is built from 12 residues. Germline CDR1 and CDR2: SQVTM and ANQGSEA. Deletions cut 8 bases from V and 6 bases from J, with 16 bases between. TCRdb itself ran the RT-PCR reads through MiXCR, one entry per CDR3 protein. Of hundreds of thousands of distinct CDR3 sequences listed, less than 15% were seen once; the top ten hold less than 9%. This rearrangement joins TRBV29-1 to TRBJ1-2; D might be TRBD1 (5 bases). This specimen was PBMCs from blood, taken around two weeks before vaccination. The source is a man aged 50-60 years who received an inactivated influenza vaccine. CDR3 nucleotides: TGCAGCTCGTTTGGGACGGATAATGGCTACACCTTC. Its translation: CSSFGTDNGYTF.